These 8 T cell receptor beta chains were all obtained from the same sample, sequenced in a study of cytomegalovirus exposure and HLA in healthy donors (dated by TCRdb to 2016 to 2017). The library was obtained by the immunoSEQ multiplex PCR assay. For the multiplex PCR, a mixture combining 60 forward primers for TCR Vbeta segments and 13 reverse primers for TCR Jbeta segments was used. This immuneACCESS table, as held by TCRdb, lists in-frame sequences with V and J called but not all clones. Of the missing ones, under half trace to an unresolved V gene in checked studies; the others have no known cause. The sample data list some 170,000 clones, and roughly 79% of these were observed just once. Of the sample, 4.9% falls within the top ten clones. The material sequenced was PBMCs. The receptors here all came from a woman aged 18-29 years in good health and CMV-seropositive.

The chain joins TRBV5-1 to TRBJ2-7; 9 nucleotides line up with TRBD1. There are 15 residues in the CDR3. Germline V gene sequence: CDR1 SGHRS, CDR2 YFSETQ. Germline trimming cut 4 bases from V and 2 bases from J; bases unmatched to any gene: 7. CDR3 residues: CASSNRGPTTYEQYF. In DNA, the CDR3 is TGCGCCAGCAGCAACAGGGGGCCCACCACCTACGAGCAGTACTTC.

The CDR3 reads CASSLPGSGNTIYF. The CDR3 nucleotides read TGTGCCAGCAGCTTACCGGGCTCTGGAAACACCATATATTTT. The V call is TRBV7-8, the J call TRBJ1-3; D is ambiguous. CDR3 length: 14 amino acids. V was trimmed by 2 bases and J by 0 bases, leaving 5 bases between them. From germline, CDR1 is SGHVS and CDR2 FQNEAQ.

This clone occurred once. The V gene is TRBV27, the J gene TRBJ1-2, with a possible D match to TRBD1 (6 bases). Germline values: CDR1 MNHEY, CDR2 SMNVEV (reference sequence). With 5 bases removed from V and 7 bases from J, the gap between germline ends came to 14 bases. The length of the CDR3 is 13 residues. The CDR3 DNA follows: TGTGCCAGCAGTCCCTTCGACAGGTTTGGCTACACCTTC. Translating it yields CASSPFDRFGYTF.

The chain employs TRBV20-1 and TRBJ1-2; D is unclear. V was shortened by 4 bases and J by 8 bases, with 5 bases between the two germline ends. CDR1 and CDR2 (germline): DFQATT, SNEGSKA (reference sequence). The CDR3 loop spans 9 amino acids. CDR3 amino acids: CSAMRGYTF. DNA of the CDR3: TGCAGTGCTATGCGGGGCTACACCTTC.

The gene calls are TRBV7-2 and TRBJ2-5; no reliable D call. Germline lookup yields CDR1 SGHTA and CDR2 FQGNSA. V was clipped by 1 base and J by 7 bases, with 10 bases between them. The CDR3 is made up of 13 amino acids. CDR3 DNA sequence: TGTGCCAGCAGCTTAGGCAGCGTTCGGACCCAGTACTTC. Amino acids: CASSLGSVRTQYF.

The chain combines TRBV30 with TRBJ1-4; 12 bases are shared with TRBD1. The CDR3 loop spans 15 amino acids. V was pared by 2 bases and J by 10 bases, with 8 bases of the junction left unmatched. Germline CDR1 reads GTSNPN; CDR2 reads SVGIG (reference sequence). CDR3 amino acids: CAWSTGTGGSGKLFF. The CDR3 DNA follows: TGTGCCTGGAGTACCGGGACAGGGGGCTCGGGAAAACTGTTTTTT.

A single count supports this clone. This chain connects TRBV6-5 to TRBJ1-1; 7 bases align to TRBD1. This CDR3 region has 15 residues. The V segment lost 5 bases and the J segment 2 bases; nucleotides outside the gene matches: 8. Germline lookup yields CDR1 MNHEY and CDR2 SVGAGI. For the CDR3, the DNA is TGTGCCAGCAGTAACCAAGGGACAGCTAACACTGAAGCTTTCTTT. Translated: CASSNQGTANTEAFF.

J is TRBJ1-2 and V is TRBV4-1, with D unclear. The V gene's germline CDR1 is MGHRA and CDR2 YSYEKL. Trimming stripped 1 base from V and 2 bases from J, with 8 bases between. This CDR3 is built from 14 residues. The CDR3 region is CASSQVPRNYGYTF. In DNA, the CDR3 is TGCGCCAGCAGCCAAGTACCGAGGAACTATGGCTACACCTTC.